This T cell receptor beta chain is drawn from a study of cytomegalovirus exposure and HLA in healthy donors. As for this clone: One end of the junction is discordant with germline, which a read error may explain.

Healthy bone marrow donors supplied every sample. Germline values: CDR1 ENHRY, CDR2 SYGVKD. This CDR3 is 15 amino acids long. The PCR was carried out with 60 Vbeta primers and 13 Jbeta primers. Libraries were prepared by immunoSEQ multiplex PCR; TCRdb keeps only in-frame clonotypes and omits some of them. The profile shows about 120,000 clones, 65% to 85% of them singletons. The rearrangement links TRBV10-3 to TRBJ1-1; TRBD1 is a possible D gene (6 bases). Sequenced: PBMCs. The origin of this receptor is a woman in her thirties or forties in good health and CMV-seropositive. The CDR3 is CAITEGGGVRTEAFF. The CDR3 bases are TGTGCCATCACTGAGGGAGGGGGGGTACGGACTGAAGCTTTCTTT.